This entry lists 4 T cell receptor beta chains sequenced from one sample in a study of shared clonotypes between healthy human individuals. Using immunoSEQ multiplex PCR, the repertoire was profiled, and TCRdb retains in-frame clones only, with some absent. The sample has roughly 2.2 million clones, roughly 92% seen once. The sample was naive CD4+ T cells from PBMCs. The subset denotes: CD45RA+ positively selected. The receptor set was obtained from a man aged 18-30 years in good health. Some clones in this sample may be carry-over from other donors' samples.

In its sample, this clone was seen once. The chain joins TRBV28 to TRBJ2-5; D unclear. The assigned J gene may be wrong: the sequence end matches TRBJ2-7 better. This CDR3 is built from 15 residues. CDR1 and CDR2 from the germline V gene are MDHEN and SYDVKM. The CDR3 sequence: CASSSVGLSSYEQYF. Written as DNA, the CDR3 is TGTGCCAGCAGTTCGGTTGGATTGAGCTCCTACGAGCAGTACTTC.

In its sample, this clone was seen once. The chain uses TRBV9 and TRBJ1-2; 7 nucleotides agree with TRBD1. This CDR3 has 14 amino acids. Losses at the gene ends were 3 bases for V and 8 bases for J; bases not matched to a gene: 10. Germline CDR1 SGDLS, CDR2 YYNGEE. CDR3 in amino acids: CASSATGYGGGYTF. The CDR3 coding sequence is TGTGCCAGCAGCGCGACAGGGTACGGAGGAGGCTACACCTTC.

This chain uses TRBV21-1 with TRBJ1-5. TRBV21-1 is classified as a pseudogene. The CDR3 has 17 residues. CDR3 loop: CASHRPGDTASNQPQHF. CDR3 coding DNA: TGTGCCAGCCACAGGCCGGGGGACACCGCTAGCAATCAGCCCCAGCATTTT.

The rearrangement joins TRBV4-2 to TRBJ1-2; no reliable D call. Per the germline V gene, CDR1 is LGHNA and CDR2 is YNFKEQ. The V and J ends lost 2 bases and 1 base respectively, with 8 bases between them. The CDR3 runs to 14 residues. The CDR3 nucleotides read TGTGCCAGCAGCCAAACCGACATTAACTATGGCTACACCTTC. Protein sequence: CASSQTDINYGYTF.